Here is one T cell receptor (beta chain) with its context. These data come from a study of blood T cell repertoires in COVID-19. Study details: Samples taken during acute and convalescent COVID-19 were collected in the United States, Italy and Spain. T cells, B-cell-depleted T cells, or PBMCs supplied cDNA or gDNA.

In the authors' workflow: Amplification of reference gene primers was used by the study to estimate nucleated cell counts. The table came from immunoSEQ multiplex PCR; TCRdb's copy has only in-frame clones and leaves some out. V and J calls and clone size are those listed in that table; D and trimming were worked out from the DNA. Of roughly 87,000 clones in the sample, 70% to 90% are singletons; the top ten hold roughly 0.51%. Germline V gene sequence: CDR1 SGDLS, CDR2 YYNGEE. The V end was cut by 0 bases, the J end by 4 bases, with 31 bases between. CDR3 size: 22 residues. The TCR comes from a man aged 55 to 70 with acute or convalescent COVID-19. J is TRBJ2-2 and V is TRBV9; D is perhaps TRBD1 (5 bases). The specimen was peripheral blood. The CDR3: CASSVEGHWGQGAGVSTGELFF. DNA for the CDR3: TGTGCCAGCAGCGTAGAAGGTCACTGGGGCCAGGGCGCCGGCGTGTCCACCGGGGAGCTGTTTTTT.